A selection of T cell receptor beta chains follows, all from one sample in a study of OX40 agonist ivuxolimab in advanced cancers. The assay was immunoSEQ multiplex PCR, and TCRdb's table has in-frame clones only and misses some. Of tens of thousands of clones listed, roughly 87% are singletons. This specimen was CD4+ or CD8+ T cells sorted from blood, taken in a trial of the OX40 agonist ivuxolimab. These receptors originate from an adult with an advanced solid tumor such as melanoma, head and neck, liver or kidney cancer. CDR3s include the opening cysteine and the closing phenylalanine or tryptophan. The order of the fields is clone size, CDR3 length, J gene, D gene, V gene, CDR3 DNA, CDR3 protein. A D gene is named only where the DNA matches it firmly. The size field is filled for only some rows; it gives once, few, many or a size class.

>.|17|TRBJ2-2|TRBD2|TRBV6-4
TGTGCCAGCAGTGACGGATTAGCGGGGGGTTCCACCGGGGAGCTGTTTTTT
CASSDGLAGGSTGELFF
>.|16|TRBJ2-7|TRBD1|TRBV25-1
TGTGCCAGCAGTGATACTTATCGGACAGGGACCTACGAGCAGTACTTC
CASSDTYRTGTYEQYF
>.|15|TRBJ2-1|TRBD1|TRBV12-5
TGTGCTAGCCAATCCGGGACAGGACCCGACAATGAGCAGTTCTTC
CASQSGTGPDNEQFF
>.|14|TRBJ1-1|TRBD1|TRBV29-1
TGCAGCGCCGGGACAGGGGGAATGGGAACTGAAGCTTTCTTT
CSAGTGGMGTEAFF
>.|11|TRBJ2-7|TRBD2|TRBV20-1
TGCAGTGCGAGACTAGCGGGGGAGCAGTACTTC
CSARLAGEQYF
>.|13|TRBJ2-2|.|TRBV27
TGTGCCAGCGGTGAAGGTCTGGCCGGGGAGCTGTTTTTT
CASGEGLAGELFF
>.|15|TRBJ2-1|.|TRBV9
TGTGCCAGCAGCGTAGGCGGGGTCCTTTACAATGAGCAGTTCTTC
CASSVGGVLYNEQFF
>once|18|TRBJ2-5|.|TRBV4-3
TGCGCCAGCAGCCAATCCCAAGTCGCAGCGGGCCTTCAAGAGACCCAGTACTTC
CASSQSQVAAGLQETQYF
>.|17|TRBJ1-5|.|TRBV13
TGTGCCAGCAGCTTAAGAACAGCCGACCCGAGCAATCAGCCCCAGCATTTT
CASSLRTADPSNQPQHF
>medium-sized|13|TRBJ1-2|.|TRBV5-1
TGCGCCAGCAGAGAGGCTCCCCGGGATGGCTACACCTTC
CASREAPRDGYTF
>.|14|TRBJ1-1|TRBD1|TRBV27
TGTGCCAGCAGTCTCCACAGGGGAAACACTGAAGCTTTCTTT
CASSLHRGNTEAFF
>.|16|TRBJ2-5|TRBD2|TRBV9
TGTGCCAGCAGCCGTTTGGTTAGCGGGGGGGCTGAGACCCAGTACTTC
CASSRLVSGGAETQYF
>.|16|TRBJ1-5|.|TRBV2
TGTGCCAGCAGTGAACTCGAAGGGAGAAGCAATCAGCCCCAGCATTTT
CASSELEGRSNQPQHF
>.|14|TRBJ2-7|TRBD2|TRBV7-2
TGTGCCAGCAGCTTAGCGGGGGGGACCTACGAGCAGTACTTC
CASSLAGGTYEQYF
>.|16|TRBJ2-7|.|TRBV28
TGTGCCAGCAGTTTATATGAGGGTGGAGGCTCCTACGAGCAGTACTTC
CASSLYEGGGSYEQYF
>.|14|TRBJ2-3|.|TRBV29-1
TGCAGCGTTGAGACAGGAGCTCGCACAGATACGCAGTATTTT
CSVETGARTDTQYF
>.|15|TRBJ2-1|.|TRBV28
TGTGCCAGCAGGTCTCCGGGACACCTTTACAATGAGCAGTTCTTC
CASRSPGHLYNEQFF
>.|15|TRBJ2-1|TRBD2|TRBV7-9
TGTGCCAGCAGCAGGGCTAGCGGGGGGGCTAGTGAGCAGTTCTTC
CASSRASGGASEQFF
>.|14|TRBJ2-7|TRBD1|TRBV4-3
TGCGCCAGCAGCCTCGGGACAGGGTCCTACGAGCAGTACTTC
CASSLGTGSYEQYF
>.|14|TRBJ2-2|.|TRBV25-1
TGTGCCAGCAGTGTCGGGGGCGCCCCCGGGGAGCTGTTTTTT
CASSVGGAPGELFF
>.|13|TRBJ1-1|.|TRBV25-1
TGTGCCACCCAGGGGTTGTCGCCCACTGAAGCTTTCTTT
CATQGLSPTEAFF
>.|16|TRBJ2-5|TRBD2|TRBV7-6
TGTGCCAGCAGCGCCGACATCGGGGGGGCCCGGGAGACCCAGTACTTC
CASSADIGGARETQYF
>.|12|TRBJ1-5|.|TRBV5-4
TGTGCCAGCAGCTTCGGGGACCAGCCCCAGCATTTT
CASSFGDQPQHF
>many|17|TRBJ2-3|.|TRBV5-1
TGCGCCAGCAGCTTTTCATCTAGCCCCCGGCCCACAGATACGCAGTATTTT
CASSFSSSPRPTDTQYF
>.|14|TRBJ2-3|.|TRBV12-2
TGTGCAAGTCGCTTGGGAGGGACCACAGATACGCAGTATTTT
CASRLGGTTDTQYF
>.|15|TRBJ1-4|.|TRBV21-1
TGTGCCAGCAGCATCTACCGGGTCAGGGGTGAAAAACTGTTTTTT
CASSIYRVRGEKLFF
>few|15|TRBJ1-2|TRBD1|TRBV4-2
TGTGCCAGCAGCCCCGGGACAGGGACAAATTATGGCTACACCTTC
CASSPGTGTNYGYTF
>.|12|TRBJ2-1|.|TRBV10-1
TGCGCCAGCAGTGCTACAGGGAAAGAGCAGTTCTTC
CASSATGKEQFF
>.|13|TRBJ1-5|.|TRBV27
TGTGCCAGCAGTTTAGGCGACAGCCAGCCCCAGCATTTT
CASSLGDSQPQHF
>.|17|TRBJ2-7|.|TRBV7-2
TGTGCCAGCAGCTTGGGGACCTTGGCGGGGAACGCCTACGAGCAGTACTTC
CASSLGTLAGNAYEQYF
>.|14|TRBJ1-3|.|TRBV7-2
TGTGCCAGCACCAATCGAGGGGTCGGAAACACCATATATTTT
CASTNRGVGNTIYF